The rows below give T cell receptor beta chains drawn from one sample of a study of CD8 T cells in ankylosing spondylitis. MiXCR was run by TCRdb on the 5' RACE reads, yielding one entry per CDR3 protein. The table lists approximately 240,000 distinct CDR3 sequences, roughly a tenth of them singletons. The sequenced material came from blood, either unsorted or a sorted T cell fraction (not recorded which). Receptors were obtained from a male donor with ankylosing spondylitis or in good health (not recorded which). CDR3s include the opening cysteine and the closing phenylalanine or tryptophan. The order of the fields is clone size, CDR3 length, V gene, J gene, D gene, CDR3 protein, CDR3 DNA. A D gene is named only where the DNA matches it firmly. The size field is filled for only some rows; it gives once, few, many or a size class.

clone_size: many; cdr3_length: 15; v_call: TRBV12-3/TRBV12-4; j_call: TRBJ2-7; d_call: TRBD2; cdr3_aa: CASSPYRGGRDEQYF; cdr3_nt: TGTGCCAGCAGTCCCTATCGGGGGGGTAGGGACGAGCAGTACTTC
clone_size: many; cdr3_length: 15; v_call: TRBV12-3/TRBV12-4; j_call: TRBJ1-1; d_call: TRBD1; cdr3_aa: CASSESPGQGAEAFF; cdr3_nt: TGTGCCAGCAGCGAGTCCCCGGGACAGGGGGCTGAAGCTTTCTTT
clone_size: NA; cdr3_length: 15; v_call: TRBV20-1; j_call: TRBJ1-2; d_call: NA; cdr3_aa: CSARGMGGADYGYTF; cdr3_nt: TGCAGTGCTAGGGGCATGGGGGGCGCGGACTATGGCTACACCTTC
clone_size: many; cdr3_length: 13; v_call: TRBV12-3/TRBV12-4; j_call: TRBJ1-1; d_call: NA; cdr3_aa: CASSLMEDTEAFF; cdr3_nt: TGTGCCAGCAGTTTGATGGAGGACACTGAAGCTTTCTTT
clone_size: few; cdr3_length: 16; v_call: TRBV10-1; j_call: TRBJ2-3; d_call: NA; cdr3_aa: CASSDSSGAVADTQYF; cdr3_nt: TGCGCCAGCAGTGATTCGAGTGGGGCGGTCGCAGATACGCAGTATTTT
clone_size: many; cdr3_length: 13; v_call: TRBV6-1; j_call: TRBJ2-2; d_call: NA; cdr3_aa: CASTGTLRGELFF; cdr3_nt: TGTGCCAGCACCGGGACGCTCCGCGGGGAGCTGTTTTTT
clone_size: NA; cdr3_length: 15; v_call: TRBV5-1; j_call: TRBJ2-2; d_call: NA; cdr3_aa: CVSSSVGERGGELFF; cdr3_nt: TGCGTCAGCAGCTCGGTCGGGGAAAGAGGCGGGGAGCTGTTTTTT
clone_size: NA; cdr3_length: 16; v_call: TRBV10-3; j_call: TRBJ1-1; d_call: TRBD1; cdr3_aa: CAISGQGYAMNTEAFF; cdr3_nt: TGTGCCATCAGTGGACAGGGATACGCGATGAACACTGAAGCTTTCTTT
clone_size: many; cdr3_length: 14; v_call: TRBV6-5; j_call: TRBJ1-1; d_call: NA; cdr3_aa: CASSYSSRNTEAFF; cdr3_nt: TGTGCCAGCAGTTACAGTTCAAGGAACACTGAAGCTTTCTTT
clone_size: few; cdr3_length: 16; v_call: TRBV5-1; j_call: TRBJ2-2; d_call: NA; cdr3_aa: CASSLEQGSNTGELFF; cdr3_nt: TGCGCCAGCAGCTTGGAGCAGGGCTCGAACACCGGGGAGCTGTTTTTT
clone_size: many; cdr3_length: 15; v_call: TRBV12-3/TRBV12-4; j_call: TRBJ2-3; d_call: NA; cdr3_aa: CASSLRGGQADTQYF; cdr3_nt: TGTGCCAGCAGCCTGAGGGGGGGGCAGGCAGATACGCAGTATTTT
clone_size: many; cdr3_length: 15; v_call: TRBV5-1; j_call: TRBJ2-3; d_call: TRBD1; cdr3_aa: CASSSLTGETDTQYF; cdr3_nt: TGCGCCAGCAGCTCTCTGACAGGGGAAACAGATACGCAGTATTTT
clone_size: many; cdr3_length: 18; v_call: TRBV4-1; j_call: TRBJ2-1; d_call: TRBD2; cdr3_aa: CASRPTSGRGKGYNEQFF; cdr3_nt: TGCGCCAGCAGACCCACTAGCGGGAGGGGTAAAGGCTACAATGAGCAGTTCTTC
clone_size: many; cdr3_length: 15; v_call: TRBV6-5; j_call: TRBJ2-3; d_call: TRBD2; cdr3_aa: CASSYAASGRDTQYF; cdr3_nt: TGTGCCAGCAGTTATGCGGCTAGCGGGAGAGATACGCAGTATTTT
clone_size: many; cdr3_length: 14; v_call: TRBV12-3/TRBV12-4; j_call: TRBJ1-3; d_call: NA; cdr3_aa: CASSLRESGNTIYF; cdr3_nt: TGTGCCAGCAGTTTAAGGGAGTCTGGAAACACCATATATTTT
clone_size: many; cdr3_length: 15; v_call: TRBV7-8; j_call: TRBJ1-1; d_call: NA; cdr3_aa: CASTFTALDLTEAFF; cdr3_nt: TGTGCCAGCACCTTTACAGCTCTAGATCTCACTGAAGCTTTCTTT
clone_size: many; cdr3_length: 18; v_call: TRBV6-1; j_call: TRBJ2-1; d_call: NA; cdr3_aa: CAISEGLGGGPSANEQFF; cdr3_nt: TGTGCCATCAGTGAAGGGCTAGGGGGAGGGCCCTCTGCAAATGAGCAGTTCTTC
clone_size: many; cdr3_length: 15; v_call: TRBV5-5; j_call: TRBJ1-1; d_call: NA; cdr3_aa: CASSLWQAMNTEAFF; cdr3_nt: TGTGCCAGCAGCTTGTGGCAGGCCATGAACACTGAAGCTTTCTTT
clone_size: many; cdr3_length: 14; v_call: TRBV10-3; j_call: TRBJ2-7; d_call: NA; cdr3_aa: CAISPDGGSYEQYF; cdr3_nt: TGTGCCATCAGCCCGGACGGGGGCTCCTACGAGCAGTACTTC
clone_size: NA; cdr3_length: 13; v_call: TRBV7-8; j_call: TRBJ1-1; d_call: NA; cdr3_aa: CASSSRVGTEAFF; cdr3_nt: TGTGCCAGCAGCAGCAGGGTGGGCACTGAAGCTTTCTTT
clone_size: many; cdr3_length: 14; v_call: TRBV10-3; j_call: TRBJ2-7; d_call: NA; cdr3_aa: CAISVGGQSAEQYF; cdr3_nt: TGTGCCATCAGTGTTGGGGGCCAGTCGGCCGAGCAGTACTTC
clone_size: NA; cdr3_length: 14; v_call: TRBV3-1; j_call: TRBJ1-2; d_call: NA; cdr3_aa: CASSQDRHAYGYTF; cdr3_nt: TGTGCCAGCAGCCAAGATCGACACGCCTATGGCTACACCTTC
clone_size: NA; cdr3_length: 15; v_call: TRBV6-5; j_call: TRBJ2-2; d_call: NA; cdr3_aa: CASSYNPRHTGELFF; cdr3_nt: TGTGCCAGCAGTTACAACCCCAGGCACACCGGGGAGCTGTTTTTT
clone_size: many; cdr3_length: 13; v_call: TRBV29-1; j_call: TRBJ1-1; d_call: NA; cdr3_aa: CSVRTGGNTEAFF; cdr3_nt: TGCAGCGTTAGGACGGGGGGTAACACTGAAGCTTTCTTT
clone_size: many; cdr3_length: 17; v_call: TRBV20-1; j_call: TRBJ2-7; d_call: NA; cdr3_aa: CSARDIRASLSPFEQYF; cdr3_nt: TGCAGTGCTAGAGATATCCGGGCTAGCCTTAGTCCTTTCGAGCAGTACTTC
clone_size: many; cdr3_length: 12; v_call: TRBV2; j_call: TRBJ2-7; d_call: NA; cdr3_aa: CASRPLYREQYF; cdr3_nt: TGTGCCAGCCGCCCTCTGTACCGGGAGCAGTACTTC
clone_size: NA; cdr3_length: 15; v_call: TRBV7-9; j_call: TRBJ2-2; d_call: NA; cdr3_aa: CASSLGRERTGELFF; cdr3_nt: TGTGCCAGCAGCTTAGGTCGGGAGAGGACCGGGGAGCTGTTTTTT
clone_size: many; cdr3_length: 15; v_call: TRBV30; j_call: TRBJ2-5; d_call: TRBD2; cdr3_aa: CAWKGTSGVSRTQYF; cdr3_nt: TGTGCCTGGAAGGGGACTAGCGGGGTTTCTCGGACCCAGTACTTC
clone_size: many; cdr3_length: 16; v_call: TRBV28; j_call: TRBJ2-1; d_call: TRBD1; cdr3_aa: CASSSTGPKVWNEQFF; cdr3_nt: TGTGCCAGCAGTTCGACAGGGCCAAAGGTTTGGAATGAGCAGTTCTTC
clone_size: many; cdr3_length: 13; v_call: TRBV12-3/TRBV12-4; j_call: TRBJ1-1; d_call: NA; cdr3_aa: CASSRTVNTEAFF; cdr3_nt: TGTGCCAGCAGTAGAACGGTAAACACTGAAGCTTTCTTT
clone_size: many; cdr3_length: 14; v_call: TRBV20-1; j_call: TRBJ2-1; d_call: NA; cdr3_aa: CSAPQGTLYNEQFF; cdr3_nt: TGCAGTGCTCCACAGGGAACCCTTTACAATGAGCAGTTCTTC
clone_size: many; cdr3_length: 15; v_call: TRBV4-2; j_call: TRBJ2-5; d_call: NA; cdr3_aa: CASSQDFAALETQYF; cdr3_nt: TGTGCCAGCAGCCAAGATTTTGCGGCCCTGGAGACCCAGTACTTC
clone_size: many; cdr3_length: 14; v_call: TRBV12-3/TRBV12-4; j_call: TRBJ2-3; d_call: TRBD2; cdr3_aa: CASSWASGSDTQYF; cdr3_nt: TGTGCCAGCAGTTGGGCTAGCGGATCAGATACGCAGTATTTT
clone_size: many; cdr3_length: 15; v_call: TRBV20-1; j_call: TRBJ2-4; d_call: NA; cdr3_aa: CSASRGSDTKNIQYF; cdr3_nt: TGCAGTGCTTCCCGGGGGTCCGACACCAAAAACATTCAGTACTTC
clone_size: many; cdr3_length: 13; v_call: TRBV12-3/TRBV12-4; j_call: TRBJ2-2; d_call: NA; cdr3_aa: CAMGPAYTGELFF; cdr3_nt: TGTGCCATGGGCCCAGCCTACACCGGGGAGCTGTTTTTT
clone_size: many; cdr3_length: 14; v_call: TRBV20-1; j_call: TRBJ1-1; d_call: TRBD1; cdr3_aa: CSARDRFMNTEAFF; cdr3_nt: TGCAGTGCTAGGGACAGGTTTATGAACACTGAAGCTTTCTTT
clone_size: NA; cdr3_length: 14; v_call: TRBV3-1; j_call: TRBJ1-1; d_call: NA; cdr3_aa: CASSPIGGSTEAFF; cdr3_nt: TGTGCCAGCAGCCCTATAGGAGGGAGCACTGAAGCTTTCTTT